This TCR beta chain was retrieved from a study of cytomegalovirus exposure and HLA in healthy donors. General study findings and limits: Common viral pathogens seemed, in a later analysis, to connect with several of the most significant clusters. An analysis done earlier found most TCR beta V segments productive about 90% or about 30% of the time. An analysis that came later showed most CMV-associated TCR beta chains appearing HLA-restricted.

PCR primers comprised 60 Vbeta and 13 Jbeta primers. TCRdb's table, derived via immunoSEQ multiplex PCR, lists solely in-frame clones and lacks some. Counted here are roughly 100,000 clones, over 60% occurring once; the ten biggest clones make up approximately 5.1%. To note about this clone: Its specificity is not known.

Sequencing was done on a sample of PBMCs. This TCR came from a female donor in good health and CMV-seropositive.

For the CDR3, the DNA is TGTGCCAGTAGCCCCCACAACAATGAGCAGTTCTTC. This gives the protein CASSPHNNEQFF. The chain couples TRBV19 to TRBJ2-1; D uncertain. CDR1 is LNHDA and CDR2 is SQIVND in the germline V gene (reference sequence). This CDR3 contains 12 residues. Trimming took 6 bases from V and 5 from J, leaving 8 bases between them.